This T cell receptor beta chain was sequenced for a study of human T cells and chemical hapten exposure. Study as a whole: Weekly scalp doses of diphenylcyclopropenone were given to patients during the approximately 25-week study.

Time point defined: patch test 1, 2 weeks after DPC sensitization. Treatment in this sample: therapeutic diphenylcyclopropenone sensitization with weekly scalp DPC. Total RNA was extracted from unfractionated whole blood. This clonotype was detected ten times or more. Its antigen is not known. Findings of the study overall: The study found that DPC sensitization did not change TCRs above 1 in 1000 frequency.

TCRdb called the RACE reads again in MiXCR, with one record for every CDR3 protein. This table holds 50,000 or so distinct CDR3 sequences, 9.5% to 12% found once. Trimming pared 4 bases from V and 1 base from J, leaving 6 bases between. This CDR3 has 13 amino acids. Germline CDR1 is SGHAT and CDR2 is FQNNGV. The chain joins TRBV11-2 to TRBJ2-3; D perhaps matches TRBD2 (5 bases). The clonotype comes from a woman aged 40 to 55 with alopecia areata. Some clones in this sample may be carry-over from other donors' samples. The sample here was whole blood, taken in connection with sensitization to the hapten diphenylcyclopropenone (DPC). CDR3 loop: CASSSGGTDTQYF. CDR3 DNA: TGTGCCAGCAGCTCCGGGGGCACAGATACGCAGTATTTT.